This entry lists 14 T cell receptor beta chains sequenced from one sample in a study of blood T cell repertoires in COVID-19. This table comes from immunoSEQ multiplex PCR, and its TCRdb copy is limited to in-frame clones, with some not included. The profile shows under 110,000 clones, 85% of them singletons. The sample taken for sequencing was peripheral blood. These receptors were obtained from a woman aged 65 to 85 with active or convalescent COVID-19.

This rearrangement joins TRBV28 to TRBJ1-6; D remains ambiguous. This CDR3 spans 16 amino acids. The germline gives CDR1 MDHEN, CDR2 SYDVKM. The V end lost 4 bases, the J end lost 0 bases, and 10 bases lay between the germline ends. This CDR3 reads CASSSGYSSYNSPLHF. The DNA of the CDR3 is TGTGCCAGCAGTTCAGGTTATAGCTCCTATAATTCACCCCTCCACTTT. Variable domain in full (rest from reference TRBV28 and TRBJ1-6): DVKVTQSSRYLVKRTGEKVFLECVQDMDHENMFWYRQDPGLGLRLIYFSYDVKMKEKGDIPEGYSVSREKKERFSLILESASTNQTSMYLCASSSGYSSYNSPLHFGNGTRLTVT.

This CDR3 is CASSFPGGPSYEQYF. Here the CDR3 DNA reads TGTGCCAGCAGTTTTCCGGGAGGTCCCTCCTACGAGCAGTACTTC. The chain employs TRBV28 and TRBJ2-7; 7 bases align to TRBD2. The CDR3 is 15 residues long. V dropped 3 bases and J dropped 0; count of bases not matched to a gene: 5. CDR1 and CDR2 (germline): MDHEN, SYDVKM.

This clone came up once. This sequence joins TRBV6-5 and TRBJ1-1; TRBD1 matches at 9 bases. CDR3 length equals 13 residues. CDR1 MNHEY and CDR2 SVGAGI come from the germline V gene. With 5 bases clipped from V and 4 bases from J, the junction kept 2 bases outside the gene matches. The CDR3 nucleotides read TGTGCCAGCAGTCGGGGACAGGGCACTGAAGCTTTCTTT. Its protein is CASSRGQGTEAFF.

This chain joins TRBV12-5 and TRBJ1-5; tentative D call: TRBD1 (6 bases). The ends were cut back, 6 bases at V and 2 bases at J, with 17 bases in the middle. CDR1 LGHNT and CDR2 FRNRAP come from the germline V gene. The CDR3 has 16 amino acids. CDR3 loop: CASGPQGWGGNQPQHF. The CDR3 nucleotides read TGTGCTAGTGGACCACAGGGATGGGGCGGCAATCAGCCCCAGCATTTT.

The gene calls are TRBV28 and TRBJ1-1; perhaps TRBD1 as D (5 bases). The V end was cut by 7 bases, the J end by 9 bases, with 12 bases between. The germline V gene has CDR1 MDHEN and CDR2 SYDVKM. CDR3 size: 11 residues. CDR3 nucleotide sequence: TGTGCCAGCAATCAGGGTCGGCAAGCTTTCTTT. This translates into CASNQGRQAFF.

The rearrangement links TRBV3-1 (or the pseudogene TRBV3-2) to TRBJ1-5; no clear D gene. CDR3 length: 15 amino acids. Per germline, CDR1 LGHDT and CDR2 YNNKEL (reference sequence). V was clipped by 0 bases and J by 4 bases, with 10 bases between them. CDR3 protein: CASSQDGRSNQPQHF. The CDR3 DNA follows: TGTGCCAGCAGCCAAGACGGCAGGTCAAATCAGCCCCAGCATTTT.

In the case of this clone: Relative to the germline gene, one junction end is altered; a read error may explain this. This chain joins TRBV5-5 and TRBJ1-5; TRBD1 matches 10 bases. This CDR3 has 15 amino acids. Germline V gene lookup returns CDR1 SGHKS and CDR2 YYEKEE (reference sequence). The CDR3 reads CASSLGQGNNQPQHF. Written as DNA, the CDR3 is TGTGCCAGCAGTTTGGGACAGGGGAACAATCAGCCCCAGCATTTT.

The chain carries TRBV7-2 and TRBJ1-5, with a weak D call TRBD1 (5 bases). This CDR3 region has 14 residues. With 5 bases removed from V and 3 bases from J, the gap between germline ends came to 11 bases. Per germline, CDR1 SGHTA and CDR2 FQGNSA. The DNA for the CDR3 is TGTGCCAGCAGCCTACATGGGGCCAATCAGCCCCAGCATTTT. Amino acid sequence: CASSLHGANQPQHF.

The rearrangement uses TRBV6-5 and TRBJ2-1; 8 nucleotides line up with TRBD2. V lost 8 bases, J lost 3 bases, and 6 bases stayed unmatched. Germline CDR1 and CDR2: MNHEY and SVGAGI. The CDR3 totals 14 residues. This CDR3 is CASLQRGSYNEQFF. CDR3 nucleotides: TGTGCCAGCTTACAGCGGGGGAGCTACAATGAGCAGTTCTTC.

The chain recombines TRBV7-9 with TRBJ2-5; 7 bases line up with TRBD1. CDR3 length equals 15 residues. From germline, CDR1 is SEHNR and CDR2 FQNEAQ (reference sequence). Trimming took 5 bases from V and 2 from J; bases not matched to a gene: 8. This CDR3 is CASSRSDRAQETQYF. CDR3 in DNA: TGTGCCAGCAGCCGTTCCGACAGGGCACAAGAGACCCAGTACTTC. The full variable domain, completed using reference TRBV7-9 and TRBJ2-5, is DTGVSQNPRHKITKRGQNVTFRCDPISEHNRLYWYRQTLGQGPEFLTYFQNEAQLEKSRLLSDRFSAERPKGSFSTLEIQRTEQGDSAMYLCASSRSDRAQETQYFGPGTRLLVL.

The V and J genes are TRBV3-1 (or the pseudogene TRBV3-2) and TRBJ2-7; 7 bases map to TRBD2. The CDR3 runs 13 residues. V trimming: 6 bases; J trimming: 6 bases; junction bases outside the gene matches: 8. From germline, CDR1 is LGHDT and CDR2 YNNKEL (reference sequence). The CDR3 is CASRGGSTSEQYF. DNA for the CDR3: TGTGCCAGCAGGGGCGGGAGTACTTCCGAGCAGTACTTC.

The J gene is TRBJ1-3, the V gene TRBV5-6; weak D call: TRBD1 (5 bases). Trimming cost V 4 bases and J 4 bases, with 9 bases left between them. This CDR3 has 13 residues. CDR1 is SGHDT and CDR2 is YYEEEE in the germline V gene. This chain's CDR3 is CASSRQRGNTIYF. In DNA form, the CDR3 reads TGTGCCAGCAGCCGACAGAGGGGAAACACCATATATTTT.

The rearrangement uses TRBV7-2 and TRBJ2-7; possible D gene TRBD1, 6 bases. The CDR3 loop spans 14 amino acids. Deletions cut 4 bases from V and 0 bases from J, with 10 bases between. Looked up from germline, CDR1 is SGHTA and CDR2 is FQGNSA. CDR3 protein: CASSSRDTSYEQYF. In DNA form, the CDR3 reads TGTGCCAGCAGCTCCAGGGACACCTCCTACGAGCAGTACTTC.

J is TRBJ2-7 and V is TRBV25-1; D not certain. The germline CDR1 and CDR2 sequences are MGHDK and SYGVNS. The CDR3 length is 13 residues. Trimming took off 3 bases at V and 2 bases at J, with 8 bases between the two ends. CDR3 DNA: TGTGCCAGCAGTGACCGGGTTCCCTACGAGCAGTACTTC. Residues: CASSDRVPYEQYF.